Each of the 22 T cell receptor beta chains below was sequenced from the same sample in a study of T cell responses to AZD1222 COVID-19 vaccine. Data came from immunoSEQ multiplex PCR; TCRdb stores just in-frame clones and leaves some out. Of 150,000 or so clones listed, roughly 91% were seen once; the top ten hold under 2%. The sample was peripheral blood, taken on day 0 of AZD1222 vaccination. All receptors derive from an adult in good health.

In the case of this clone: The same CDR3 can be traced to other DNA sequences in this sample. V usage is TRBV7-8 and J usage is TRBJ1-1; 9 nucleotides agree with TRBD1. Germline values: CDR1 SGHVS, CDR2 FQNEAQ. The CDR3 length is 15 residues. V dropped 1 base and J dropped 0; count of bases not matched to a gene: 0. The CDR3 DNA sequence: TGTGCCAGCAGCTTAGGGACAGGGGTGAACACTGAAGCTTTCTTT. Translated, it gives CASSLGTGVNTEAFF.

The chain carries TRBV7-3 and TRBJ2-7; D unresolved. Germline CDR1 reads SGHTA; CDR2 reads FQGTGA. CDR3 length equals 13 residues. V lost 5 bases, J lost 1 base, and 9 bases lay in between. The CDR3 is CASSLTQSYEQYF. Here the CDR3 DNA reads TGTGCCAGCAGCCTGACCCAATCCTACGAGCAGTACTTC.

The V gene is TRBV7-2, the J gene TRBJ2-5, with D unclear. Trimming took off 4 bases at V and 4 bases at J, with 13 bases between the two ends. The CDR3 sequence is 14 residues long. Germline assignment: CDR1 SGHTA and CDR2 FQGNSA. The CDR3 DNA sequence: TGTGCCAGCAGCTCACCGTGGAGCAGAGAGACCCAGTACTTC. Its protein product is CASSSPWSRETQYF.

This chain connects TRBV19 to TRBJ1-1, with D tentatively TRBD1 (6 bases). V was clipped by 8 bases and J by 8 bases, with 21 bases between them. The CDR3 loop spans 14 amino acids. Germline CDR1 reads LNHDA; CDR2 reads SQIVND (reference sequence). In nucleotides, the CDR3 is TGTGCCAGTCATCGTACAGGACAGAGATTGGAAGCTTTCTTT. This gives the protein CASHRTGQRLEAFF.

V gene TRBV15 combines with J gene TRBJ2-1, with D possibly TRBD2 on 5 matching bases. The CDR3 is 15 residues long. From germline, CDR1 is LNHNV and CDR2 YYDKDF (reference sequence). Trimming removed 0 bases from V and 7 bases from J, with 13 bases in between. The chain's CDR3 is CATSRDYSGGNEQFF. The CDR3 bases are TGTGCCACCAGCAGAGATTACAGCGGAGGAAATGAGCAGTTCTTC.

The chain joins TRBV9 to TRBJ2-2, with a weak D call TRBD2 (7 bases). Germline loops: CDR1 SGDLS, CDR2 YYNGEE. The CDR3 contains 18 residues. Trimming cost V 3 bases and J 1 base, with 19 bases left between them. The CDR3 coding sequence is TGTGCCAGCAGCGCCCTGGGGGGGCAGAGCATGAACACCGGGGAGCTGTTTTTT. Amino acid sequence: CASSALGGQSMNTGELFF.

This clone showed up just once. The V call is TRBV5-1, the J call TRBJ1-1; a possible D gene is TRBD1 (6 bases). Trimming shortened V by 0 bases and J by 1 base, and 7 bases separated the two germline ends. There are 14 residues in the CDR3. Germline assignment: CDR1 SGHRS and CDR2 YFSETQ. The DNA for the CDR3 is TGCGCCAGCAGCTTGGGGGACACGAACACTGAAGCTTTCTTT. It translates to CASSLGDTNTEAFF. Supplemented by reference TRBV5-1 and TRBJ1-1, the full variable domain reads KAGVTQTPRYLIKTRGQQVTLSCSPISGHRSVSWYQQTPGQGLQFLFEYFSETQRNKGNFPGRFSGRQFSNSRSEMNVSTLELGDSALYLCASSLGDTNTEAFFGQGTRLTVV.

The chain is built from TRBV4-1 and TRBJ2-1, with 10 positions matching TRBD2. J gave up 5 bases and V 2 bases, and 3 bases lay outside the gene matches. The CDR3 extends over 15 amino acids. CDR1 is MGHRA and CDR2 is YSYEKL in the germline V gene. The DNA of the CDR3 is TGCGCCAGCAGCCAATCGGGACTAGCGAACAATGAGCAGTTCTTC. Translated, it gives CASSQSGLANNEQFF.

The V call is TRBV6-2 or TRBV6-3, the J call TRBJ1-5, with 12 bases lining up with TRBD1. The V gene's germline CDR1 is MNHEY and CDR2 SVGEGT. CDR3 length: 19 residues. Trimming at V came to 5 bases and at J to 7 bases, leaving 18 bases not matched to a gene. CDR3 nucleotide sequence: TGTGCCAGCAGTGGGGGACAGGGGGCCTCCAAATCTACTGACCAGCCCCAGCATTTT. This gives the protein CASSGGQGASKSTDQPQHF.

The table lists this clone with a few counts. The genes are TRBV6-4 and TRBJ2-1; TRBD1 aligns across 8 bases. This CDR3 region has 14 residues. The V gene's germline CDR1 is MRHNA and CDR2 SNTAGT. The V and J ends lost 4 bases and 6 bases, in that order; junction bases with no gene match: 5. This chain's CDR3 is CASSVGQGGNEQFF. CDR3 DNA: TGTGCCAGCAGTGTCGGACAGGGTGGCAATGAGCAGTTCTTC.

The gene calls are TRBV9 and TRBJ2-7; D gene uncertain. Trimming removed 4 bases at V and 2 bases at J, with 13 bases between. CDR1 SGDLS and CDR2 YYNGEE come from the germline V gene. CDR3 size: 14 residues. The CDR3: CASSPPDPAYEQYF. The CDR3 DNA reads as TGTGCCAGCAGCCCCCCGGACCCCGCCTACGAGCAGTACTTC.

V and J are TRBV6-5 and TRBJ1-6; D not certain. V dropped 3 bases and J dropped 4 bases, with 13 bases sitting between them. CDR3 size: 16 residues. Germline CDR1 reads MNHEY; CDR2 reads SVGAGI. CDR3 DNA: TGTGCCAGCAGTTATAGGGAGCCGCCATATAATTCACCCCTCCACTTT. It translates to CASSYREPPYNSPLHF.

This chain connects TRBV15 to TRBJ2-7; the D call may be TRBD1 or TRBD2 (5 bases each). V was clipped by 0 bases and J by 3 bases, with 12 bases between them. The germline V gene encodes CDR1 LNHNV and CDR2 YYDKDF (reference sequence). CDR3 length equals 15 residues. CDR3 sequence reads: CATSRETGTNYEQYF. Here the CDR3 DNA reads TGTGCCACCAGCAGAGAGACCGGGACCAACTACGAGCAGTACTTC. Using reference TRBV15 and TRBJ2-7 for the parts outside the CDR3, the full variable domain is DAMVIQNPRYQVTQFGKPVTLSCSQTLNHNVMYWYQQKSSQAPKLLFHYYDKDFNNEADTPDNFQSRRPNTSFCFLDIRSPGLGDTAMYLCATSRETGTNYEQYFGPGTRLTVT.

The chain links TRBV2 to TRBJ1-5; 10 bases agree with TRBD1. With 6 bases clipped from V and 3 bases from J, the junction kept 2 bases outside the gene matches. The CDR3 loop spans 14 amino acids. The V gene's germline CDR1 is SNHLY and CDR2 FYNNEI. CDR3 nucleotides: TGTGCCAGCAGGGGACAGGGGAACAATCAGCCCCAGCATTTT. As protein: CASRGQGNNQPQHF. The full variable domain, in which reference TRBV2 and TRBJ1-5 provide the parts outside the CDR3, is EPEVTQTPSHQVTQMGQEVILRCVPISNHLYFYWYRQILGQKVEFLVSFYNNEISEKSEIFDDQFSVERPDGSNFTLKIRSTKLEDSAMYFCASRGQGNNQPQHFGDGTRLSIL.

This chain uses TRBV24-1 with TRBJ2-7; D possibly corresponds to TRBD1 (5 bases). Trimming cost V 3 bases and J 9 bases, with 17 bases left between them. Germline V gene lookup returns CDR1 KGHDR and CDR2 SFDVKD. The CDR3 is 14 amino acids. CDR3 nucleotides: TGTGCCACCAGTGATCGAAGAACCGGTCAGGGGCAGTACTTC. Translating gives CATSDRRTGQGQYF.

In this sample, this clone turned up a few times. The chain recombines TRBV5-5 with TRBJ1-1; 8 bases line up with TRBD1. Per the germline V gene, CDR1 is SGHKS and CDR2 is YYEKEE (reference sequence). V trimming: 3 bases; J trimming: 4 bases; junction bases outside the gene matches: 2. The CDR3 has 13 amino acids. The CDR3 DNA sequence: TGTGCCAGCAGCTACGGACAGGGCACTGAAGCTTTCTTT. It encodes CASSYGQGTEAFF.

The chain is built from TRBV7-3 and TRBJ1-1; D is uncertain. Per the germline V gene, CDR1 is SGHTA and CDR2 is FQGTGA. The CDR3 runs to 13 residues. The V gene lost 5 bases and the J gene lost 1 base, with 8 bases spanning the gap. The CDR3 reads CASSRTWNTEAFF. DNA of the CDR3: TGTGCCAGCAGCCGTACATGGAACACTGAAGCTTTCTTT. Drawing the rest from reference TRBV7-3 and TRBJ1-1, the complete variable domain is GAGVSQTPSNKVTEKGKYVELRCDPISGHTALYWYRQSLGQGPEFLIYFQGTGAADDSGLPNDRFFAVRPEGSVSTLKIQRTERGDSAVYLCASSRTWNTEAFFGQGTRLTVV.

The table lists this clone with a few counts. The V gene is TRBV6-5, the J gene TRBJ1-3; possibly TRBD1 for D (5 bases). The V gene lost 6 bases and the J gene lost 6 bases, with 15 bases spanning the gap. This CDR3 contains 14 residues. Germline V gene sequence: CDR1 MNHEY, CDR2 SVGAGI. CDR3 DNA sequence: TGTGCCAGCAGACCCCCGGGGGGTTTAAACACCATATATTTT. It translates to CASRPPGGLNTIYF.

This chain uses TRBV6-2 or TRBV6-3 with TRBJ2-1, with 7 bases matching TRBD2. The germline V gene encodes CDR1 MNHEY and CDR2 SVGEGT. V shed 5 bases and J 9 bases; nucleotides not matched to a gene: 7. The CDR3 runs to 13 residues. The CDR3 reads CASSRAGRSEQFF. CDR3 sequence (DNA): TGTGCCAGCAGTAGAGCGGGGCGATCTGAGCAGTTCTTC.

The chain's CDR3 is CASSIGTANTGELFF. The CDR3 region has the DNA TGTGCCAGTAGTATCGGGACCGCTAACACCGGGGAGCTGTTTTTT. This chain links TRBV19 with TRBJ2-2, with D possibly being TRBD1 or TRBD2 (5 bases each). Trimming shortened V by 3 bases and J by 2 bases, and 10 bases separated the two germline ends. This CDR3 has 15 amino acids. CDR1 is LNHDA and CDR2 is SQIVND in the germline V gene (reference sequence).

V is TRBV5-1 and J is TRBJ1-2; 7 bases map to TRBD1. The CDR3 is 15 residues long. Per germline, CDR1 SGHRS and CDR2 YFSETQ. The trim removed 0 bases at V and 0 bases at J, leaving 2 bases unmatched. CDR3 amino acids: CASSLGQGANYGYTF. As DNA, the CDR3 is TGCGCCAGCAGCTTGGGGCAGGGGGCTAACTATGGCTACACCTTC.

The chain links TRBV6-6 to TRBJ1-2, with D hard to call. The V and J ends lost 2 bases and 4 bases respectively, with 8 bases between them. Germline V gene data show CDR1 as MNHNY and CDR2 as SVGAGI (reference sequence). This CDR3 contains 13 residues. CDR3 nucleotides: TGTGCCAGCAGTTACCGACGGCTCTATGGCTACACCTTC. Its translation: CASSYRRLYGYTF.